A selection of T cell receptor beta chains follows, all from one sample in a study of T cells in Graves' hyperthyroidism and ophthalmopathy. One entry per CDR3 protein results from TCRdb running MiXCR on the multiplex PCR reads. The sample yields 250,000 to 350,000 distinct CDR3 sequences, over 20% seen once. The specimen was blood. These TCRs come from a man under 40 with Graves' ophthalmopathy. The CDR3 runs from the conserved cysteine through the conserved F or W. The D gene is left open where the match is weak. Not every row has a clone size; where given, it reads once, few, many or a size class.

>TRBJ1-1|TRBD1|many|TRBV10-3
CAIRTGQGAEAFF
TGTGCCATCAGAACCGGACAGGGGGCTGAAGCTTTCTTT
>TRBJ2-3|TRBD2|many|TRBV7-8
CASSPRLKSGSVGTDTQYF
TGTGCCAGCAGCCCCCGACTTAAAAGCGGGAGCGTTGGCACAGATACGCAGTATTTT
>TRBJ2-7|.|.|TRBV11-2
CASSLAGRREQYF
TGTGCCAGCAGCTTAGCCGGGAGACGCGAGCAGTACTTC
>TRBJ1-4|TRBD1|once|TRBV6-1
CASTRDRNEKLFF
TGTGCCAGCACTCGGGACAGAAATGAAAAACTGTTTTTT
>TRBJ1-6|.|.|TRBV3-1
CASSDTPLDNSPLHF
TGTGCCAGCAGCGACACCCCGTTGGATAATTCACCCCTCCACTTT
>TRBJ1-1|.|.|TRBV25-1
CASSESGNTEAFF
TGTGCCAGCAGTGAATCCGGGAACACTGAAGCTTTCTTT
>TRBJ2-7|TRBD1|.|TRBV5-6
CASTAGTGSYEQYF
TGTGCCAGCACTGCCGGGACAGGGTCCTACGAGCAGTACTTC
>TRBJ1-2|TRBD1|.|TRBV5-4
CASSSDRAYLYTF
TGTGCCAGCAGCTCCGACAGGGCCTACCTCTACACCTTC
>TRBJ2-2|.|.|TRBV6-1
CASIPDPYTGELFF
TGTGCCAGCATCCCGGATCCGTACACCGGGGAGCTGTTTTTT
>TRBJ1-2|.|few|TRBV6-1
CASRAEGHGYTF
TGTGCCAGCAGGGCGGAAGGACATGGCTACACCTTC
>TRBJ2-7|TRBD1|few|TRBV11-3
CASSLHRGSYEQYF
TGTGCCAGCAGCTTACACAGGGGTTCCTACGAGCAGTACTTC
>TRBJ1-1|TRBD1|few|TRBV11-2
CASSTRGGQNTEAFF
TGTGCCAGCAGTACCAGGGGGGGCCAGAACACTGAAGCTTTCTTT
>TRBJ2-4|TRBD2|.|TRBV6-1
CASGNSGRSRGGSAKNIQYF
TGTGCCAGCGGGAATAGCGGGAGGTCCCGAGGAGGGTCAGCCAAAAACATTCAGTACTTC
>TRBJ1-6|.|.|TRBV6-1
CASSGKQGSPLHF
TGTGCCAGCAGTGGGAAACAGGGCTCACCCCTCCACTTT
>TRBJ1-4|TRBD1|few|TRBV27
CASSTNRGTEKLFF
TGTGCCAGCAGCACCAACAGGGGGACTGAAAAACTGTTTTTT
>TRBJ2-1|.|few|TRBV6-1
CASSAGTPWDEQFF
TGTGCCAGCAGCGCCGGGACACCATGGGATGAGCAGTTCTTC
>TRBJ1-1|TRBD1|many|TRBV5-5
CASTDSWRDSEAFF
TGTGCCAGCACCGACTCATGGAGGGACAGTGAAGCTTTCTTT
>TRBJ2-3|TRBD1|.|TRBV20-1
CSAGGQLLTDTQYF
TGCAGTGCAGGGGGACAGCTTCTCACAGATACGCAGTATTTT
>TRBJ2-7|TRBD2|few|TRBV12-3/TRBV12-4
CASSFDSGARHEQYF
TGTGCCAGCAGTTTTGATAGCGGGGCCCGGCACGAGCAGTACTTC
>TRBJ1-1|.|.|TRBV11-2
CASSFGRPEAFF
TGTGCCAGCAGCTTCGGCAGGCCTGAAGCTTTCTTT
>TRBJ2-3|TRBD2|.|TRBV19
CASSLTSGSNTDTQYF
TGTGCCAGTAGCCTCACTAGCGGGAGCAATACAGATACGCAGTATTTT
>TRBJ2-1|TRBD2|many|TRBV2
CASSEQAGGAHEQFF
TGTGCCAGCAGTGAACAAGCGGGGGGGGCCCATGAGCAGTTCTTC
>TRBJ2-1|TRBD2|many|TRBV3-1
CASSKNIGTSGINEQFF
TGTGCCAGCAGCAAAAATATAGGGACTAGCGGGATAAATGAGCAGTTCTTC
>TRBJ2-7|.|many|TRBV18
CASSPPSDNEQYF
TGTGCCAGCTCACCACCTTCAGATAACGAGCAGTACTTC
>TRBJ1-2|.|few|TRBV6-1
CASSTPTQGNYGYTF
TGTGCCAGCAGTACCCCTACACAGGGCAACTATGGCTACACCTTC
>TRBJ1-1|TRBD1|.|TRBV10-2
CASSEPGQGRRGEAFF
TGCGCCAGCAGTGAGCCGGGACAGGGGAGAAGAGGTGAAGCTTTCTTT
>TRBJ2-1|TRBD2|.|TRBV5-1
CASRTSGGSYNEQFF
TGCGCCAGTCGAACTAGCGGGGGTTCCTACAATGAGCAGTTCTTC
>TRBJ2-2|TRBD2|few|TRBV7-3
CASSPRTSASSTGELFF
TGTGCCAGCAGCCCTCGGACTAGCGCCTCATCCACCGGGGAGCTGTTTTTT
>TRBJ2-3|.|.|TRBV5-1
CASSEGVVDTQYF
TGCGCCAGCAGTGAGGGAGTAGTAGATACGCAGTATTTT
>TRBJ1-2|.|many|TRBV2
CASRPIFGTYGYTF
TGTGCCAGCAGGCCAATCTTTGGAACGTATGGCTACACCTTC
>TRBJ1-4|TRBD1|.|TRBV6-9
CASSSTTGGTEKLFF
TGTGCCAGCAGTTCAACGACAGGGGGAACTGAAAAACTGTTTTTT
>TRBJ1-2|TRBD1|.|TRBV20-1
CSARATGTGANYGYTF
TGCAGTGCTAGAGCTACCGGGACAGGGGCTAACTATGGCTACACCTTC
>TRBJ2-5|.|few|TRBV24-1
CATSGGVETQYF
TGTGCCACCAGTGGCGGCGTGGAGACCCAGTACTTC
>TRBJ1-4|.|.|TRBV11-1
CASSLVAVNEKLFF
TGTGCCAGCAGCTTGGTAGCGGTTAATGAAAAACTGTTTTTT
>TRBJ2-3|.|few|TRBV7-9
CASSPPRSSTDTQYF
TGTGCCAGCAGCCCCCCCCGTTCTAGCACAGATACGCAGTATTTT
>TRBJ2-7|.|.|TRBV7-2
CASSYPERTYEQYF
TGTGCCAGCAGCTACCCGGAGAGAACCTACGAGCAGTACTTC
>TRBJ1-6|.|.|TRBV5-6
CASSLWGISTPLHF
TGTGCCAGCAGCTTGTGGGGCATCTCGACACCCCTCCACTTT
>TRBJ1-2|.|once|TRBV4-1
CASSQGPFVGTDYGYTF
TGCGCCAGCAGCCAAGGCCCGTTTGTAGGGACGGACTATGGCTACACCTTC
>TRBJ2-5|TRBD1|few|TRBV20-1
CSATTGFEETQYF
TGCAGTGCTACGACAGGGTTTGAAGAGACCCAGTACTTC
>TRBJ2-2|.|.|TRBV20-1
CSARTGTNPSGELFF
TGCAGTGCTAGAACTGGGACCAATCCATCGGGGGAGCTGTTTTTT
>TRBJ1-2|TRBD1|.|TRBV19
CASSEDRTGYTF
TGTGCCAGTAGTGAGGACAGGACAGGCTACACCTTC
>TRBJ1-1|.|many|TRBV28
CASSWDGSEAFF
TGTGCCAGCAGCTGGGACGGATCTGAAGCTTTCTTT
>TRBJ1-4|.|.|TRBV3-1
CASSRGPRTNEKLFF
TGTGCCAGCAGCCGGGGACCGCGAACTAATGAAAAACTGTTTTTT
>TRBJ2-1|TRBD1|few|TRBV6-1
CASSTDRVKQFF
TGTGCCAGCAGTACAGACAGGGTAAAACAGTTCTTC
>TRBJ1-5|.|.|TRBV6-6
CASSYSINQPQHF
TGTGCCAGCAGTTACTCTATAAATCAGCCCCAGCATTTT
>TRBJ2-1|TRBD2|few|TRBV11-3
CASSLVAGGEGEQFF
TGTGCCAGCAGCTTGGTAGCGGGAGGGGAAGGTGAGCAGTTCTTC
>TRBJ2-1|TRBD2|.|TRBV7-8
CASNLLAGSYNEQFF
TGTGCCAGCAACCTTCTAGCGGGGAGTTACAATGAGCAGTTCTTC
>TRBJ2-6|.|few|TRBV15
CATSRNSGANVLTF
TGTGCCACCAGCAGAAACTCTGGGGCCAACGTCCTGACTTTC
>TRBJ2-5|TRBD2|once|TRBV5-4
CASSLELAGGTGETQYF
TGTGCCAGCAGCTTGGAACTAGCGGGAGGGACAGGAGAGACCCAGTACTTC
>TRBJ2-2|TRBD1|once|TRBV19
CASTYRGTGELFF
TGTGCCTCTACTTACAGGGGGACCGGGGAGCTGTTTTTT
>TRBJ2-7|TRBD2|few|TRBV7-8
CASSSRRLAAYEQYF
TGTGCCAGCAGTTCTAGACGACTAGCGGCCTACGAGCAGTACTTC